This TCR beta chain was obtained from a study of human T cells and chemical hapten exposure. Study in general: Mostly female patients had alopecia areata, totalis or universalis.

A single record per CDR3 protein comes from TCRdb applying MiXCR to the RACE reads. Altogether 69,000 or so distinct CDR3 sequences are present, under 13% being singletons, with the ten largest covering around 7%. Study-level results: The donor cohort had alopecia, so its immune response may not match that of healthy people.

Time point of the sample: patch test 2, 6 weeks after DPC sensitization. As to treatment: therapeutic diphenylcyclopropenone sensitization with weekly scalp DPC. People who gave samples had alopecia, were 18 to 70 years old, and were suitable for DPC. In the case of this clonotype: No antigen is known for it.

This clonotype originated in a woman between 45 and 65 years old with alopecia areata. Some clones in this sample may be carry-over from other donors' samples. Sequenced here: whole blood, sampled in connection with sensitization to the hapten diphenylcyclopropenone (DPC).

CDR3 coding DNA: TGTGCCAGCTCACCAGGGGTTGGCAATCAGCCCCAGCATTTT. Protein: CASSPGVGNQPQHF. The gene calls are TRBV18 and TRBJ1-5; D gene unclear. CDR1 and CDR2 from the germline V gene are KGHSH and LQKENI. The CDR3 sequence is 14 residues long. The V end lost 2 bases, the J end lost 2 bases, and 7 bases lay between the germline ends.